This passage covers 24 T cell receptor beta chains from one sample sequenced in a study of early T cells in non-severe SARS-CoV-2 infection (dated by TCRdb to about 2021). Libraries were built with 5' RACE. Sequencer: NextSeq 500. Using fastp trimming at Q25 and MiXCR clonotype assembly, TCRdb reanalyzed the public sequencing data and kept in-frame beta chains. Rows matching on CDR3 protein sequence are summarized as one entry with the most common DNA and genes. Here the sample has about 56,000 distinct CDR3 sequences; over 9.5% occur a single time. The ten most abundant clones make up 6.5% of the sample. The material sequenced was whole blood. The receptors were gathered from an adult who was a healthcare worker with PCR-confirmed SARS-CoV-2 infection or an uninfected control (not recorded which).

The chain couples TRBV16 to TRBJ2-5, with 8 bases that match TRBD2. The CDR3 consists of 14 residues. After removal of 4 bases from V and 5 bases from J, the junction contained 6 bases not matched to a gene. Germline loops: CDR1 KGHSY, CDR2 FQNENV. CDR3 coding DNA: TGTGCCAGCAGCCGAGCGGGAGAGGGCGAGACCCAGTACTTC. The encoded protein is CASSRAGEGETQYF. The full variable domain, completed using reference TRBV16 and TRBJ2-5, is GEEVAQTPKHLVRGEGQKAKLYCAPIKGHSYVFWYQQVLKNEFKFLISFQNENVFDETGMPKERFSAKCLPNSPCSLEIQATKLEDSAVYFCASSRAGEGETQYFGPGTRLLVL.

V gene TRBV7-9 combines with J gene TRBJ2-1; D could derive from TRBD1 or TRBD2 (5 bases each). The germline CDR1 and CDR2 sequences are SEHNR and FQNEAQ (reference sequence). Deletions cut 3 bases from V and 11 bases from J, with 11 bases between. This CDR3 has 12 amino acids. This CDR3 is CASSFTGDQQFF. The CDR3, as DNA: TGTGCCAGCAGCTTCACCGGGGACCAGCAGTTCTTC.

This rearrangement joins TRBV20-1 to TRBJ2-7; 11 bases agree with TRBD2. Trimming at V came to 3 bases and at J to 2 bases, leaving 3 bases not matched to a gene. There are 14 residues in the CDR3. Germline V CDR1 and CDR2: DFQATT, SNEGSKA (reference sequence). The CDR3 nucleotides are TGCAGTGCTAGGCGACTAGCGGGACCCTACGAGCAGTACTTC. This sequence encodes CSARRLAGPYEQYF.

In its sample, this clonotype was seen a few times. The rearrangement uses TRBV7-2 and TRBJ2-1; D is ambiguous. This CDR3 spans 15 amino acids. Per germline, CDR1 SGHTA and CDR2 FQGNSA. Trimming cost V 4 bases and J 0 bases, with 10 bases left between them. CDR3 amino acids: CASSSYYSSYNEQFF. Written as DNA, the CDR3 is TGTGCCAGCAGCTCGTACTATAGCTCCTACAATGAGCAGTTCTTC.

This clonotype was seen at least ten times. The rearrangement uses TRBV5-8 and TRBJ1-2; a possible D gene is TRBD1 (5 bases). The V end lost 4 bases, the J end lost 6 bases, and 22 bases lay between the germline ends. Germline assignment: CDR1 SGHTS and CDR2 YDEGEE. The CDR3 is 16 residues long. CDR3 sequence reads: CASSVTSRVLGNGYTF. CDR3 bases: TGTGCCAGCAGCGTGACGAGCAGGGTACTAGGGAATGGCTACACCTTC.

The chain has TRBV9 and TRBJ2-5; the D gene is possibly TRBD2 (6 bases). V lost 3 bases and J lost 3, with 18 bases in between. Germline assignment: CDR1 SGDLS and CDR2 YYNGEE. The length of the CDR3 is 16 residues. CDR3 sequence reads: CASSAGDSSKEETQYF. In DNA form, the CDR3 reads TGTGCCAGCAGCGCCGGGGACTCTTCAAAGGAAGAGACCCAGTACTTC.

This clonotype was recorded at least ten times. The chain is built from TRBV30 and TRBJ1-2; D call uncertain. This CDR3 spans 12 amino acids. Per the germline V gene, CDR1 is GTSNPN and CDR2 is SVGIG (reference sequence). The V end lost 4 bases, the J end lost 0 bases, and 6 bases lay between the germline ends. The CDR3 nucleotides read TGTGCCTGGATGCAGACTAACTATGGCTACACCTTC. Amino acid sequence: CAWMQTNYGYTF.

This clonotype has a count of ten or more. The rearrangement joins TRBV5-6 to TRBJ2-1; tentative D call: TRBD2 (6 bases). The CDR3 sequence is 16 residues long. Between the trimmed V and J ends, which lost 0 bases and 7 bases, there was a span of 17 bases. Germline loops: CDR1 SGHDT, CDR2 YYEEEE. CDR3 coding DNA: TGTGCCAGCAGCTTGGAGGTAATTAGCGGTAAGAATGAGCAGTTCTTC. This sequence encodes CASSLEVISGKNEQFF.

This clonotype was detected a few times. The chain links TRBV7-9 to TRBJ1-1; the D is unclear. CDR3 length: 13 amino acids. V was cut by 5 bases and J by 13 bases, with 20 bases left in between. CDR1 is SEHNR and CDR2 is FQNEAQ in the germline V gene (reference sequence). As DNA, the CDR3 is TGTGCCAGCAGCCTAGAAGTTGAGGACGGTAATTTCTTT. It codes for CASSLEVEDGNFF. Looking up the rest from reference TRBV7-9 and TRBJ1-1 gives the full variable domain: DTGVSQNPRHKITKRGQNVTFRCDPISEHNRLYWYRQTLGQGPEFLTYFQNEAQLEKSRLLSDRFSAERPKGSFSTLEIQRTEQGDSAMYLCASSLEVEDGNFFGQGTRLTVV.

The rearrangement uses TRBV6-5 and TRBJ2-7; 7 positions match TRBD1. J was trimmed by 4 bases and V by 2 bases; bases with no gene match: 2. The CDR3 is 13 residues long. CDR1 is MNHEY, CDR2 SVGAGI, per germline. In nucleotides, the CDR3 is TGTGCCAGCAGTTACGTCAGGGGGTACGAGCAGTACTTC. Its translation is CASSYVRGYEQYF.

The chain recombines TRBV7-9 with TRBJ2-1; D gene uncertain. CDR3 size: 14 residues. V lost 2 bases to trimming and J lost 1 base, with 6 bases between them. The germline V gene encodes CDR1 SEHNR and CDR2 FQNEAQ (reference sequence). The DNA for the CDR3 is TGTGCCAGCAGCTTAACAGTTTCCTACAATGAGCAGTTCTTC. Amino acids: CASSLTVSYNEQFF. Full variable domain (rest looked up from reference TRBV7-9 and TRBJ2-1): DTGVSQNPRHKITKRGQNVTFRCDPISEHNRLYWYRQTLGQGPEFLTYFQNEAQLEKSRLLSDRFSAERPKGSFSTLEIQRTEQGDSAMYLCASSLTVSYNEQFFGPGTRLTVL.

The chain has TRBV29-1 and TRBJ2-3; D is possibly TRBD1 or TRBD2 (5 bases each). V was clipped by 7 bases and J by 2 bases, with 10 bases between them. Germline V CDR1 and CDR2: SQVTM, ANQGSEA. The CDR3 totals 12 residues. This chain's CDR3 is CSAGGATDTQYF. CDR3 in DNA: TGCAGCGCTGGGGGAGCCACAGATACGCAGTATTTT.

This clonotype came up many times. The chain links TRBV4-2 to TRBJ2-7, with 10 bases fitting TRBD2. V trimming: 1 base; J trimming: 4 bases; junction bases outside the gene matches: 7. Per the germline V gene, CDR1 is LGHNA and CDR2 is YNFKEQ. The CDR3 covers 16 residues. CDR3 bases: TGTGCCAGCAGCCAAGTGTTTTTACTAGCGGGGTACGAGCAGTACTTC. This gives the protein CASSQVFLLAGYEQYF.

The table lists this clonotype with many counts. This rearrangement joins TRBV18 to TRBJ2-7; D gene ambiguous. CDR1 and CDR2 from the germline V gene are KGHSH and LQKENI. This CDR3 comprises 12 residues. The ends were cut back, 3 bases at V and 4 bases at J, with 7 bases in the middle. CDR3 sequence (DNA): TGTGCCAGCTCACCGGACCCTTACGAGCAGTACTTC. This gives the protein CASSPDPYEQYF. The entire variable domain, with the rest obtained from reference TRBV18 and TRBJ2-7, is as follows: NAGVMQNPRHLVRRRGQEARLRCSPMKGHSHVYWYRQLPEEGLKFMVYLQKENIIDESGMPKERFSAEFPKEGPSILRIQQVVRGDSAAYFCASSPDPYEQYFGPGTRLTVT.

This chain uses TRBV27 with TRBJ1-1; D might be TRBD1 (5 bases). Germline V gives CDR1 MNHEY, CDR2 SMNVEV (reference sequence). Trimming pared 5 bases from V and 10 bases from J, leaving 20 bases between. This CDR3 is built from 14 residues. CDR3: CASSISGTAGGAFF. The CDR3 nucleotides are TGTGCCAGCAGTATCTCCGGGACCGCTGGAGGAGCTTTCTTT.

This clonotype was detected many times. The chain uses TRBV6-5 and TRBJ1-3, with D perhaps matching TRBD1 (5 bases). Per germline, CDR1 MNHEY and CDR2 SVGAGI. The CDR3 consists of 14 residues. With 6 bases removed from V and 5 bases from J, the gap between germline ends came to 14 bases. CDR3 amino acids: CASRTGAYRNTIYF. In nucleotides, the CDR3 is TGTGCCAGCAGAACCGGGGCCTACCGAAACACCATATATTTT.

The V call is TRBV11-2, the J call TRBJ2-7; unclear D gene. From germline, CDR1 is SGHAT and CDR2 FQNNGV. Trimming shortened V by 5 bases and J by 6 bases, and 20 bases separated the two germline ends. The CDR3 consists of 15 residues. The CDR3 DNA follows: TGTGCCAGCAGCCCAAAGGGCGCTATCGACTCCGAGCAGTACTTC. Its protein is CASSPKGAIDSEQYF.

This clonotype was found many times. The chain uses TRBV9 and TRBJ2-7, with 7 bases aligning to TRBD2. Germline CDR1 reads SGDLS; CDR2 reads YYNGEE. CDR3 length: 15 amino acids. V lost 2 bases to trimming and J lost 3 bases; unmatched junction nucleotides: 8. This chain's CDR3 is CASSVGLQFGYEQYF. The CDR3 region has the DNA TGTGCCAGCAGCGTGGGACTACAATTCGGCTACGAGCAGTACTTC.

This clonotype was seen ten or more times. The rearrangement uses TRBV2 and TRBJ1-1; maybe TRBD1 (6 bases). CDR1 SNHLY and CDR2 FYNNEI come from the germline V gene. The CDR3 has 14 amino acids. Trimming cost V 6 bases and J 4 bases, with 15 bases left between them. CDR3 nucleotides: TGTGCCAGCAGCCCAGACAGGTCGGCCACTGAAGCTTTCTTT. This translates into CASSPDRSATEAFF.

The rearrangement uses TRBV4-2 and TRBJ1-2; no clear D. Looked up from germline, CDR1 is LGHNA and CDR2 is YNFKEQ. The CDR3 is made up of 11 amino acids. The V end was cut by 0 bases, the J end by 8 bases, with 4 bases between. The CDR3 reads CASSQEGGYTF. As DNA, the CDR3 is TGTGCCAGCAGCCAAGAAGGCGGCTACACCTTC.

This clonotype was observed a few times. V is TRBV30 and J is TRBJ2-7; 10 bases line up with TRBD1. Trimming removed 2 bases from V and 7 bases from J; junction bases left unmatched: 8. The germline V gene has CDR1 GTSNPN and CDR2 SVGIG (reference sequence). The CDR3 loop spans 14 amino acids. For the CDR3, the DNA is TGTGCCTGGAGTCGCGGGACAGGGGCCTCTGAGCAGTACTTC. Translated, it gives CAWSRGTGASEQYF. The full variable domain, with the rest looked up from reference TRBV30 and TRBJ2-7, is SQTIHQWPATLVQPVGSPLSLECTVEGTSNPNLYWYRQAAGRGLQLLFYSVGIGQISSEVPQNLSASRPQDRQFILSSKKLLLSDSGFYLCAWSRGTGASEQYFGPGTRLTVT.

This clonotype was seen repeatedly, ten times or more. This sequence joins TRBV10-2 and TRBJ2-7, with a tentative D call TRBD2 (6 bases). V was shortened by 6 bases and J by 7 bases, with 13 bases between the two germline ends. Germline loops: CDR1 WSHSY, CDR2 SAAADI. The CDR3 extends over 12 amino acids. This CDR3 reads CASRARGGEQYF. The CDR3 DNA reads as TGCGCCAGCAGAGCCCGTGGGGGGGAGCAGTACTTC.

This clonotype occurred a few times. The gene calls are TRBV29-1 and TRBJ2-7; 8 positions match TRBD2. The germline V gene has CDR1 SQVTM and CDR2 ANQGSEA. The CDR3 has 15 residues. Trimming removed 3 bases from V and 3 bases from J; junction bases left unmatched: 10. This chain's CDR3 is CSVEAQAGAYYEQYF. DNA of the CDR3: TGCAGCGTTGAGGCCCAAGCGGGAGCTTACTACGAGCAGTACTTC.

This clonotype showed up just a few times. This rearrangement joins TRBV21-1 to TRBJ1-4; TRBD1 is the table's D call and was not checked against the DNA. TRBV21-1 is a documented pseudogene. The CDR3 is 10 residues long. CDR3 in amino acids: CVSQGGELFF. Written as DNA, the CDR3 is TGTGTGAGTCAGGGCGGCGAACTGTTTTTT.